Following are 28 T cell receptor beta chains from one sample sequenced in a study of blood T cell repertoires in COVID-19. Using immunoSEQ multiplex PCR, the repertoire was profiled, and TCRdb retains in-frame clones only, with some absent. The table records 130,000 or so clones, approximately 88% of them present only once. The sample was peripheral blood. Receptors originate from a man between 50 and 59 years old with acute or convalescent COVID-19.

V gene TRBV18 combines with J gene TRBJ2-5, with D possibly being TRBD2 (6 bases). V was clipped by 5 bases and J by 5 bases, with 18 bases between them. Germline loops: CDR1 KGHSH, CDR2 LQKENI. The CDR3 length is 15 residues. CDR3 DNA: TGTGCCAGCTCATCCGCAATAACGGGGGTGGAGACCCAGTACTTC. It codes for CASSSAITGVETQYF.

This clone was observed a single time. The chain employs TRBV7-8 and TRBJ1-4; 9 nucleotides match TRBD1. V shed 4 bases and J 7 bases; nucleotides not matched to a gene: 13. Germline V CDR1 and CDR2: SGHVS, FQNEAQ. This CDR3 comprises 17 residues. The CDR3 DNA reads as TGTGCCAGCAGCTGGGGAAACACAGGGGGCGCCGGTGAAAAACTGTTTTTT. As protein: CASSWGNTGGAGEKLFF. Combining the CDR3 with reference TRBV7-8 and TRBJ1-4 gives the whole variable domain GAGVSQSPRYKVAKRGQDVALRCDPISGHVSLFWYQQALGQGPEFLTYFQNEAQLDKSGLPSDRFFAERPEGSVSTLKIQRTQQEDSAVYLCASSWGNTGGAGEKLFFGSGTQLSVL.

The DNA for the CDR3 is TGCAGCGTGGCCGACAGGTCCGGTAGTCAGCCCCAGCATTTT. Protein: CSVADRSGSQPQHF. The genes are TRBV29-1 and TRBJ1-5, with D possibly matching TRBD1 (6 bases). Germline CDR1 SQVTM, CDR2 ANQGSEA. V lost 6 bases and J 6 bases, leaving 18 bases between the germline ends. The CDR3 covers 14 residues.

The chain couples TRBV18 to TRBJ2-7; 9 bases align to TRBD2. V was pared by 4 bases and J by 2 bases, with 6 bases of the junction left unmatched. Looked up from germline, CDR1 is KGHSH and CDR2 is LQKENI. The CDR3 is 15 amino acids. This chain's CDR3 is CASSRVTSGTYEQYF. CDR3 DNA: TGTGCCAGCTCACGGGTGACTAGCGGCACCTACGAGCAGTACTTC. Together with reference TRBV18 and TRBJ2-7, the CDR3 gives the full variable domain: NAGVMQNPRHLVRRRGQEARLRCSPMKGHSHVYWYRQLPEEGLKFMVYLQKENIIDESGMPKERFSAEFPKEGPSILRIQQVVRGDSAAYFCASSRVTSGTYEQYFGPGTRLTVT.

This chain joins TRBV29-1 and TRBJ1-1, with a tentative D call TRBD1 (5 bases). V gave up 6 bases and J gave up 0 bases, with 11 bases separating them. The CDR3 is made up of 13 amino acids. Germline assignment: CDR1 SQVTM and CDR2 ANQGSEA. The CDR3 region is CSVIGVLNTEAFF. In DNA form, the CDR3 reads TGCAGCGTAATAGGGGTATTGAACACTGAAGCTTTCTTT.

The chain uses TRBV12-3 or TRBV12-4 and TRBJ1-2; TRBD1 matches at 7 bases. The CDR3 runs 13 residues. V shed 7 bases and J 8 bases; nucleotides not matched to a gene: 10. The CDR3 DNA follows: TGTGCCAGCAATACAGGGGTACGGGGCGGCTACACCTTC. Amino acids: CASNTGVRGGYTF.

A few counts support this clone. The V call is TRBV2, the J call TRBJ1-4, with 7 bases aligning to TRBD1. Per the germline V gene, CDR1 is SNHLY and CDR2 is FYNNEI. CDR3 length: 14 amino acids. V lost 6 bases and J lost 8; bases outside the gene matches: 9. CDR3 sequence (DNA): TGTGCCAGCAGGGACCGGACAGGACAGGAAAAACTGTTTTTT. It encodes CASRDRTGQEKLFF.

This chain uses TRBV5-1 with TRBJ2-1, with TRBD2 as a possible D gene (6 bases). V lost 4 bases to trimming and J lost 8 bases, with 10 bases between them. The CDR3 consists of 12 residues. The germline V gene encodes CDR1 SGHRS and CDR2 YFSETQ. CDR3 DNA: TGCGCCAGCAGCCGCCCGGGGGATGAGCAGTTCTTC. Its protein is CASSRPGDEQFF.

The sample holds one count of this clone. This rearrangement joins TRBV7-2 to TRBJ1-1; D may be TRBD1 (5 bases). Germline CDR1 is SGHTA and CDR2 is FQGNSA. The CDR3 runs to 13 residues. The V end lost 7 bases, the J end lost 1 base, and 10 bases lay between the germline ends. The CDR3 reads CASNKQANTEAFF. In DNA, the CDR3 is TGTGCCAGCAACAAACAGGCGAACACTGAAGCTTTCTTT.

The chain uses TRBV6-5 and TRBJ2-7, with TRBD1 matching over 7 bases. The V gene end was trimmed by 6 bases and the J gene end by 7 bases; junction bases not matched to a gene: 15. This CDR3 is built from 15 residues. Germline V CDR1 and CDR2: MNHEY, SVGAGI. CDR3 in DNA: TGTGCCAGCAGATTATCCGGGACAGCCGTTCTTGAGCAGTACTTC. Protein product: CASRLSGTAVLEQYF.

This rearrangement joins TRBV28 to TRBJ1-3, with 12 bases identical to TRBD1. CDR1 and CDR2 (germline): MDHEN, SYDVKM. The length of the CDR3 is 17 residues. V was clipped by 6 bases and J by 0 bases; unmatched bases: 6. CDR3 region: CASRGGTGGASGNTIYF. CDR3 coding DNA: TGTGCCAGCAGGGGGGGGACAGGGGGCGCCTCTGGAAACACCATATATTTT.

The chain recombines TRBV29-1 with TRBJ1-1, with D tentatively TRBD1 (5 bases). Trimming shortened V by 3 bases and J by 10 bases, and 9 bases separated the two germline ends. The CDR3 totals 10 residues. From germline, CDR1 is SQVTM and CDR2 ANQGSEA. The CDR3 DNA is TGCAGCGTTGACAGGGTCGTAGCTTTCTTT. Translated, it gives CSVDRVVAFF.

CDR3 loop: CASSFTSGGYTDTQYF. CDR3 nucleotides: TGTGCCAGCAGCTTTACTAGCGGGGGGTACACAGATACGCAGTATTTT. V usage is TRBV5-5 and J usage is TRBJ2-3; 12 nucleotides align to TRBD2. V lost 2 bases to trimming and J lost 2 bases; unmatched junction nucleotides: 3. Germline assignment: CDR1 SGHKS and CDR2 YYEKEE (reference sequence). This CDR3 is 16 amino acids long.

The rearrangement uses TRBV27 and TRBJ1-6; 12 bases map to TRBD1. Per germline, CDR1 MNHEY and CDR2 SMNVEV (reference sequence). J gave up 13 bases and V 7 bases, and 5 bases lay outside the gene matches. The CDR3 consists of 13 residues. The DNA for the CDR3 is TGTGCCAGCAAGGCGGGACAGGGGGCCCCCCTCCACTTT. Encoded protein: CASKAGQGAPLHF.

This clone appeared once. This chain joins TRBV30 and TRBJ1-5; the match to TRBD1 covers 9 bases. Trimming cost V 2 bases and J 6 bases; bases outside gene matches: 5. The CDR3 totals 14 residues. Germline assignment: CDR1 GTSNPN and CDR2 SVGIG (reference sequence). The CDR3 spells CAWSRGQGIQPQHF. Written as DNA, the CDR3 is TGTGCCTGGAGTCGCGGACAGGGGATTCAGCCCCAGCATTTT.

V gene TRBV7-2 combines with J gene TRBJ1-2; possibly TRBD1 for D (5 bases). With 2 bases removed from V and 5 bases from J, the gap between germline ends came to 9 bases. CDR3 size: 13 residues. Germline CDR1 SGHTA, CDR2 FQGNSA. CDR3 sequence: CASSLSPGYGYTF. In DNA, the CDR3 is TGTGCCAGCAGCTTATCGCCAGGGTATGGCTACACCTTC.

The table lists this clone with a count of one. The chain couples TRBV5-6 to TRBJ2-7, with 9 bases lining up with TRBD2. The CDR3 sequence is 15 residues long. CDR1 and CDR2 from the germline V gene are SGHDT and YYEEEE. The ends lost 0 bases at V and 1 base at J; junction bases unmatched: 2. CDR3 in DNA: TGTGCCAGCAGCTTGGGCGGGAGGGCGTCCTACGAGCAGTACTTC. Its protein is CASSLGGRASYEQYF.

The V and J genes are TRBV28 and TRBJ2-7; the D gene is possibly TRBD1 (5 bases). CDR1 is MDHEN, CDR2 SYDVKM, per germline. This CDR3 contains 14 residues. Trimming took off 3 bases at V and 3 bases at J, with 12 bases between the two ends. CDR3 region: CASSLGGQGYEQYF. For the CDR3, the DNA is TGTGCCAGCAGTTTGGGTGGGCAGGGCTACGAGCAGTACTTC.

The V call is TRBV4-2, the J call TRBJ1-4; 11 nucleotides agree with TRBD1. The CDR3 covers 16 residues. The trim removed 5 bases at V and 6 bases at J, leaving 8 bases unmatched. Germline V gene data show CDR1 as LGHNA and CDR2 as YNFKEQ. The CDR3 protein is CASSSDLGQGDEKLFF. The CDR3 DNA is TGTGCCAGCAGCAGCGATTTGGGACAGGGGGATGAAAAACTGTTTTTT.

V is TRBV19 and J is TRBJ1-2; TRBD1 aligns across 8 bases. This CDR3 spans 13 amino acids. Germline V CDR1 and CDR2: LNHDA, SQIVND (reference sequence). With 5 bases clipped from V and 4 bases from J, the junction kept 3 bases outside the gene matches. The CDR3 here is CASSLDRAYGYTF. The CDR3 bases are TGTGCCAGTAGTTTGGACAGGGCCTATGGCTACACCTTC.

V is TRBV9 and J is TRBJ2-3, with D perhaps TRBD2 (7 bases). Deletions cut 0 bases from V and 5 bases from J, with 10 bases between. The CDR3 has 14 amino acids. Germline V gene data show CDR1 as SGDLS and CDR2 as YYNGEE. The CDR3 is CASSVAGGQDTQYF. The CDR3 DNA sequence: TGTGCCAGCAGCGTAGCGGGGGGCCAAGATACGCAGTATTTT.

Regarding this clone: Other DNA sequences within the sample encode an identical CDR3. The chain couples TRBV5-1 to TRBJ2-1; 8 nucleotides align to TRBD2. The CDR3 sequence is 15 residues long. The germline gives CDR1 SGHRS, CDR2 YFSETQ. J lost 2 bases, V lost 0 bases, and 1 base had no gene match. The CDR3 nucleotides read TGCGCCAGCAGCTTGGCGGGGGGGGCCTACAATGAGCAGTTCTTC. Amino acids: CASSLAGGAYNEQFF.

The chain recombines TRBV6-5 with TRBJ1-3; D uncertain. Germline CDR1 is MNHEY and CDR2 is SVGAGI. CDR3 length equals 16 residues. V lost 6 bases, J lost 2 bases, and 17 bases lay in between. In DNA, the CDR3 is TGTGCCAGCAGCTACCACACAAATCCACCTGGAAACACCATATATTTT. This codes for CASSYHTNPPGNTIYF.

This CDR3 reads CATSRGTRVSNSPLHF. The CDR3 nucleotides are TGTGCCACCAGCAGAGGAACGAGGGTTTCTAATTCACCCCTCCACTTT. The gene calls are TRBV15 and TRBJ1-6; D remains ambiguous. The CDR3 covers 16 residues. The V end was cut by 1 base, the J end by 6 bases, with 13 bases between. Germline V gives CDR1 LNHNV, CDR2 YYDKDF (reference sequence).

The chain uses TRBV28 and TRBJ2-2; 9 bases are shared with TRBD2. The germline V gene encodes CDR1 MDHEN and CDR2 SYDVKM. CDR3 length: 16 residues. V was clipped by 3 bases and J by 1 base; unmatched bases: 3. CDR3 region: CASSFGLALNTGELFF. CDR3 DNA: TGTGCCAGCAGTTTTGGACTAGCGCTGAACACCGGGGAGCTGTTTTTT.

This chain links TRBV11-2 with TRBJ1-4; 9 bases fit TRBD1. The germline V gene has CDR1 SGHAT and CDR2 FQNNGV. V lost 2 bases, J lost 8 bases, and 3 bases stayed unmatched. This CDR3 contains 14 residues. CDR3 coding DNA: TGTGCCAGCAGCTTATACAGGGGGCACGAAAAACTGTTTTTT. It specifies CASSLYRGHEKLFF.

The chain uses TRBV5-6 and TRBJ1-3, with TRBD1 as a possible D gene (5 bases). V lost 4 bases, J lost 1 base, and 12 bases lay in between. The germline V gene encodes CDR1 SGHDT and CDR2 YYEEEE. CDR3 length equals 15 residues. The CDR3 protein is CASSKTGDSGNTIYF. The CDR3 region has the DNA TGTGCCAGCAGCAAAACAGGAGATTCTGGAAACACCATATATTTT.

The rearrangement uses TRBV23-1 and TRBJ2-7, with a possible D match to TRBD1 (6 bases). TRBV23-1 counts as an open reading frame of uncertain function. The CDR3 is 15 amino acids. V was clipped by 6 bases and J by 6 bases, with 21 bases between them. The CDR3 sequence is CASSRAGEGPSEQYF. The CDR3 nucleotides read TGCGCCAGCAGCCGGGCAGGGGAAGGGCCAAGCGAGCAGTACTTC.